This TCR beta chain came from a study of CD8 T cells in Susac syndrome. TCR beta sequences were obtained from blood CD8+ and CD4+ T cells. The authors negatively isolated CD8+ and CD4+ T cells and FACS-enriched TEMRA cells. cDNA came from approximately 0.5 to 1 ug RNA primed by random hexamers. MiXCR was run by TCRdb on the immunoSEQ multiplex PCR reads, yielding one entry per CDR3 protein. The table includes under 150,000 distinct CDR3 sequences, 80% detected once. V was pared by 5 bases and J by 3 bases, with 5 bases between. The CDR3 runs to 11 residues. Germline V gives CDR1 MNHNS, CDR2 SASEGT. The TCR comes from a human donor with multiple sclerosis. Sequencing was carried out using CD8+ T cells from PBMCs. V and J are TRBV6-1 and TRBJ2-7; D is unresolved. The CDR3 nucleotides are TGTGCCAGCAGTACACTCTACGAGCAGTACGTC. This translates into CASSTLYEQYV.